A single T cell receptor (beta chain) is shown here with its context. What it binds is unknown. This record belongs to a study of Ad26.COV2.S vaccination and SARS-CoV-2 variants. Study-wide points: Analyses of TCR breadth and depth may have underestimated total T cell responses.

The repertoire was sequenced with immunoSEQ multiplex PCR; TCRdb's copy has only in-frame clones and lacks some. This table holds hundreds of thousands of clones, 80% to 95% found once. The CDR3 sequence is 12 residues long. The germline V gene encodes CDR1 MDHEN and CDR2 SYDVKM. Trimming stripped 9 bases from V and 2 bases from J, with 10 bases between. Treatment noted: approximately 18 received Ad26.COV2.S at low or high dose, single or two shots; roughly 5 received placebo; per-sample allocation not given. Specimen acquisition occurred on day 63 following the initial vaccine or placebo injection. The receptor was derived from a person aged 18-65 years who received the Ad26.COV2.S COVID-19 vaccine or a placebo. The chain uses TRBV28 and TRBJ2-5; TRBD2 might be the D (6 bases). The sequencing here drew on peripheral blood, taken in a trial of Ad26.COV2.S vaccine versus placebo. The CDR3 is CASGTAQETQYF. For the CDR3, the DNA is TGTGCCAGTGGGACTGCTCAAGAGACCCAGTACTTC.